Each of the 22 T cell receptor beta chains below was sequenced from the same sample in a study of cytomegalovirus exposure and HLA in healthy donors (TCRdb year 2017). Library method: the immunoSEQ multiplex PCR assay. For the multiplex PCR, a mixture combining 60 forward primers for TCR Vbeta segments and 13 reverse primers for TCR Jbeta segments was used. Sourced from immuneACCESS, this table was stored by TCRdb with only in-frame sequences that have V and J called. A share of the clones is absent; for the studies checked, an unresolved V gene accounts for under half, and the remainder has no known explanation. The sample table lists 90,000 to 100,000 clones, under 80% of them with a count of one. The ten most abundant clones make up roughly 6.9% of the sample. The material sequenced was PBMCs. The source of these receptors is a middle-aged man in good health and CMV-seropositive.

This chain joins TRBV6-5 and TRBJ1-5, with a weak D call TRBD1 (5 bases). The CDR3 covers 13 residues. Germline assignment: CDR1 MNHEY and CDR2 SVGAGI. V lost 6 bases and J lost 0, with 6 bases in between. DNA for the CDR3: TGTGCCAGCAGACAGGCTAGCAATCAGCCCCAGCATTTT. As protein: CASRQASNQPQHF.

Notes on this clone: This same CDR3 is encoded by further DNA sequences in the sample. This rearrangement joins TRBV18 to TRBJ2-5; D gene ambiguous. This CDR3 contains 12 residues. The ends were cut back, 3 bases at V and 2 bases at J, with 4 bases in the middle. Germline-derived CDR1 and CDR2 are KGHSH and LQKENI. CDR3 DNA: TGTGCCAGCTCACCGTCGCAAGAGACCCAGTACTTC. It is translated as CASSPSQETQYF.

This clone came up a few times. The rearrangement joins TRBV11-2 to TRBJ1-6; D call uncertain. The CDR3 contains 15 residues. V was shortened by 5 bases and J by 6 bases, with 14 bases between the two germline ends. Germline V gene sequence: CDR1 SGHAT, CDR2 FQNNGV. In nucleotides, the CDR3 is TGTGCCAGCAGCCATGAACCGGGTGCTAATTCACCCCTCCACTTT. Translating gives CASSHEPGANSPLHF.

CDR3: CASSLQGAYNEQFF. The CDR3 DNA sequence: TGCGCCAGCAGCTTACAGGGCGCCTACAATGAGCAGTTCTTC. The genes are TRBV5-1 and TRBJ2-1; TRBD1 might be the D (6 bases). The CDR3 length is 14 residues. CDR1 SGHRS and CDR2 YFSETQ come from the germline V gene. Trimming removed 2 bases from V and 2 bases from J, with 8 bases in between.

The chain couples TRBV20-1 to TRBJ2-5; D call uncertain. CDR3 size: 11 residues. The germline CDR1 and CDR2 sequences are DFQATT and SNEGSKA (reference sequence). V shed 2 bases and J shed 3 bases, with 4 bases lying between them. CDR3 sequence: CSARPKETQYF. CDR3 sequence (DNA): TGCAGTGCTAGACCCAAAGAGACCCAGTACTTC.

The chain uses TRBV9 and TRBJ1-2; D is undetermined. This CDR3 comprises 13 residues. V was shortened by 0 bases and J by 7 bases, with 10 bases between the two germline ends. Germline V gene sequence: CDR1 SGDLS, CDR2 YYNGEE. The CDR3 sequence: CASSVGPSAGYTF. The CDR3 region has the DNA TGTGCCAGCAGCGTAGGACCAAGCGCTGGCTACACCTTC.

The chain combines TRBV5-1 with TRBJ2-7, with D hard to call. V dropped 4 bases and J dropped 4 bases, with 18 bases sitting between them. CDR1 and CDR2 from the germline V gene are SGHRS and YFSETQ. The CDR3 sequence is 15 residues long. The CDR3 sequence: CASSARLSGQYEQYF. The DNA of the CDR3 is TGCGCCAGCAGCGCCCGGTTGTCGGGTCAATACGAGCAGTACTTC.

V is TRBV25-1 and J is TRBJ2-3; D is undetermined. V was pared by 4 bases and J by 3 bases, with 2 bases between. The CDR3 length is 11 residues. Per the germline V gene, CDR1 is MGHDK and CDR2 is SYGVNS. CDR3 loop: CASSATDTQYF. CDR3 sequence (DNA): TGTGCCAGCAGTGCGACAGATACGCAGTATTTT.

The J gene is TRBJ1-1, the V gene TRBV28; 8 positions match TRBD1. After removal of 9 bases from V and 0 bases from J, the junction contained 9 bases not matched to a gene. CDR1 is MDHEN and CDR2 is SYDVKM in the germline V gene. The length of the CDR3 is 15 residues. In nucleotides, the CDR3 is TGTGCCAGTGGGGCAACGACAGGGGTGAACACTGAAGCTTTCTTT. It is translated as CASGATTGVNTEAFF.

The V and J genes are TRBV5-1 and TRBJ2-1; 12 nucleotides agree with TRBD2. J was trimmed by 5 bases and V by 4 bases; bases with no gene match: 7. The germline V gene encodes CDR1 SGHRS and CDR2 YFSETQ. There are 16 residues in the CDR3. In DNA form, the CDR3 reads TGCGCCAGCAGCCTGGCGACTAGCGGGAGCCACAATGAGCAGTTCTTC. Translation gives CASSLATSGSHNEQFF.

The chain employs TRBV4-1 and TRBJ2-1; 10 bases align to TRBD2. From germline, CDR1 is MGHRA and CDR2 YSYEKL. Trimming removed 3 bases from V and 0 bases from J; junction bases left unmatched: 5. The CDR3 extends over 17 amino acids. The CDR3 DNA reads TGCGCCAGCAGCCAGGATACTAGCGGGATCTCCTACAATGAGCAGTTCTTC. This sequence encodes CASSQDTSGISYNEQFF.

V usage is TRBV7-9 and J usage is TRBJ1-4; D possibly corresponds to TRBD1 (5 bases). Between the trimmed V and J ends, which lost 5 bases and 8 bases, there was a span of 9 bases. This CDR3 contains 12 residues. Germline assignment: CDR1 SEHNR and CDR2 FQNEAQ (reference sequence). CDR3 amino acids: CASSPGREKLFF. DNA for the CDR3: TGTGCCAGCAGCCCAGGGCGGGAAAAACTGTTTTTT.

This clone showed up just a few times. V usage is TRBV9 and J usage is TRBJ1-2; 9 positions agree with TRBD1. The CDR3 is made up of 15 amino acids. The germline V gene has CDR1 SGDLS and CDR2 YYNGEE. J lost 7 bases, V lost 2 bases, and 9 bases had no gene match. The DNA of the CDR3 is TGTGCCAGCAGCGTTACACAGGGGGCGGTAGGTGGCTACACCTTC. The encoded protein is CASSVTQGAVGGYTF. Based on the CDR3 plus reference TRBV9 and TRBJ1-2, the full variable domain is DSGVTQTPKHLITATGQRVTLRCSPRSGDLSVYWYQQSLDQGLQFLIQYYNGEERAKGNILERFSAQQFPDLHSELNLSSLELGDSALYFCASSVTQGAVGGYTFGSGTRLTVV.

The rearrangement uses TRBV14 and TRBJ1-1; 9 bases agree with TRBD1. The CDR3 runs to 17 residues. The V gene end was trimmed by 0 bases and the J gene end by 6 bases; junction bases not matched to a gene: 11. Germline values: CDR1 SGHDN, CDR2 FVKESK. The CDR3 spells CASSQDLGGTGSAEAFF. The CDR3 nucleotides read TGTGCCAGCAGCCAAGATCTCGGAGGGACAGGGAGCGCTGAAGCTTTCTTT.

This clone turned up a few times. The rearrangement links TRBV13 to TRBJ2-7, with 7 bases lining up with TRBD1. The V gene's germline CDR1 is PRHDT and CDR2 FYEKMQ (reference sequence). Unmatched junction bases numbered 10, after V lost 5 bases and J lost 6 bases. The CDR3 has 14 amino acids. CDR3 in amino acids: CASSKTGMSSEQYF. The CDR3 DNA is TGTGCCAGCAGCAAGACAGGGATGAGCTCCGAGCAGTACTTC.

Turning to this clone: The junction departs from the called germline gene at one end, perhaps through a read error. Other DNA sequences from this sample encode an identical CDR3 as well. V usage is TRBV6-1 and J usage is TRBJ2-7; 7 bases fit TRBD2. This CDR3 contains 12 residues. Looked up from germline, CDR1 is MNHNS and CDR2 is SASEGT. The CDR3, as DNA: TGCGCCAGCAGTGAAAGGGGAGGGAAGATGGACTTC. It codes for CASSERGGKMDF.

This chain joins TRBV5-1 and TRBJ2-5; 8 nucleotides match TRBD1. The germline CDR1 and CDR2 sequences are SGHRS and YFSETQ. This CDR3 region has 16 residues. The ends lost 0 bases at V and 5 bases at J; junction bases unmatched: 9. CDR3 sequence: CASSLGQTGVRETQYF. The CDR3 region has the DNA TGCGCCAGCAGCTTGGGGCAGACAGGGGTGAGGGAGACCCAGTACTTC.

This clone showed up just once. This rearrangement joins TRBV27 to TRBJ2-5; perhaps TRBD1 as D (6 bases). Germline assignment: CDR1 MNHEY and CDR2 SMNVEV (reference sequence). The CDR3 consists of 15 residues. V was cut by 2 bases and J by 0 bases, with 10 bases left in between. The CDR3 sequence: CASSLMGADQETQYF. The DNA for the CDR3 is TGTGCCAGCAGTTTAATGGGGGCCGACCAAGAGACCCAGTACTTC.

The V and J genes are TRBV5-1 and TRBJ2-3; D not certain. The germline gives CDR1 SGHRS, CDR2 YFSETQ. The length of the CDR3 is 15 residues. Trimming stripped 0 bases from V and 6 bases from J, with 14 bases between. The chain's CDR3 is CASSLDTTWSDTQYF. DNA for the CDR3: TGCGCCAGCAGCTTGGACACTACTTGGTCGGATACGCAGTATTTT.

The CDR3 reads CASSQSSSGARRNQPQHF. For the CDR3, the DNA is TGCGCCAGCAGTCAATCATCTTCAGGGGCCCGGCGGAATCAGCCCCAGCATTTT. The chain couples TRBV23-1 to TRBJ1-5; D perhaps matches TRBD1 (6 bases). TRBV23-1 is reported as an ORF; its role is uncertain. The CDR3 runs to 18 residues. Trimming left V 0 bases short and J 4 bases short, with 19 bases between.

This sequence joins TRBV13 and TRBJ2-1; weak D call: TRBD2 (6 bases). The CDR3 is 14 amino acids. V gave up 5 bases and J gave up 8 bases, with 16 bases separating them. Germline V gives CDR1 PRHDT, CDR2 FYEKMQ (reference sequence). In nucleotides, the CDR3 is TGTGCCAGCAGCACCGGACTACAGGCGGATGAGCAGTTCTTC. Its protein is CASSTGLQADEQFF.

DNA for the CDR3: TGTGCCATCAGTGAACCGGGACAGGGGTACTCTGGGGCCAACGTCCTGACTTTC. Its protein product is CAISEPGQGYSGANVLTF. V usage is TRBV10-3 and J usage is TRBJ2-6; TRBD1 aligns across 10 bases. This CDR3 spans 18 amino acids. Losses at the gene ends were 3 bases for V and 0 bases for J; bases not matched to a gene: 5. Germline values: CDR1 ENHRY, CDR2 SYGVKD.